Below are 17 T cell receptor beta chains sequenced from a single sample in a study of cytomegalovirus exposure and HLA in healthy donors. The PCR contained 60 Vbeta and 13 Jbeta primers. Using immunoSEQ multiplex PCR, the repertoire was profiled, and TCRdb retains in-frame clones only, with some absent. The sample consists of some 190,000 clones, roughly 90% of them appearing once. The specimen was PBMCs. The receptors were gathered from a boy between 2 and 10 years old in good health and CMV-seronegative.

The V and J genes are TRBV28 and TRBJ1-1; 7 bases match TRBD1. In germline, CDR1 is MDHEN, CDR2 SYDVKM. This CDR3 is built from 13 residues. Trimming cost V 4 bases and J 4 bases; bases outside gene matches: 3. CDR3 nucleotides: TGTGCCAGCAGTTCCCCAGGGGGCACTGAAGCTTTCTTT. Protein sequence: CASSSPGGTEAFF. The variable domain in full, with the rest retrieved from reference TRBV28 and TRBJ1-1, is DVKVTQSSRYLVKRTGEKVFLECVQDMDHENMFWYRQDPGLGLRLIYFSYDVKMKEKGDIPEGYSVSREKKERFSLILESASTNQTSMYLCASSSPGGTEAFFGQGTRLTVV.

This chain links TRBV10-3 with TRBJ2-5; 10 nucleotides line up with TRBD2. The assigned J gene may be wrong: the sequence end matches TRBJ2-7 better. The germline CDR1 and CDR2 sequences are ENHRY and SYGVKD. The CDR3 contains 14 residues. Here the CDR3 DNA reads TGTGCCATCAGTGGAGCGGGAGGGCCTCTCGAGCAGTACTTC. Protein sequence: CAISGAGGPLEQYF.

The rearrangement links TRBV15 to TRBJ2-6, with D hard to call. Germline lookup yields CDR1 LNHNV and CDR2 YYDKDF (reference sequence). The CDR3 has 15 amino acids. The V end was cut by 0 bases, the J end by 3 bases, with 6 bases between. The CDR3 region has the DNA TGTGCCACCAGCAGAGATATCGGTGGGGCCAACGTCCTGACTTTC. This codes for CATSRDIGGANVLTF.

The chain has TRBV7-3 and TRBJ2-1; D not certain. CDR3 size: 14 residues. Germline values: CDR1 SGHTA, CDR2 FQGTGA. Between the trimmed V and J ends, which lost 0 bases and 8 bases, there was a span of 11 bases. Here the CDR3 DNA reads TGTGCCAGCAGCTTAACGGATACTATTCATGAGCAGTTCTTC. This translates into CASSLTDTIHEQFF.

This clone was observed a few times. The rearrangement uses TRBV4-2 and TRBJ1-1, with 8 bases matching TRBD1. This CDR3 has 17 amino acids. Germline CDR1 is LGHNA and CDR2 is YNFKEQ. Losses at the gene ends were 0 bases for V and 4 bases for J; bases not matched to a gene: 10. CDR3 amino acids: CASSQDQGAVEGTEAFF. The CDR3 nucleotides are TGTGCCAGCAGCCAAGATCAGGGGGCTGTTGAGGGCACTGAAGCTTTCTTT.

This rearrangement joins TRBV7-8 to TRBJ2-7; D might be TRBD1 (7 bases). V dropped 2 bases and J dropped 3 bases, with 20 bases sitting between them. The CDR3 has 17 amino acids. CDR1 is SGHVS, CDR2 FQNEAQ, per germline. The CDR3 coding sequence is TGTGCCAGCAGCTTAACTAGCCTGGACAGGAGGATCTACGAGCAGTACTTC. Its protein is CASSLTSLDRRIYEQYF.

This clone was recorded once. The chain couples TRBV5-1 to TRBJ1-1; TRBD1 agrees at 9 bases. Germline CDR1 and CDR2: SGHRS and YFSETQ. The CDR3 length is 14 residues. V dropped 5 bases and J dropped 1; count of bases not matched to a gene: 3. The CDR3 protein is CASRKGQGNTEAFF. For the CDR3, the DNA is TGCGCCAGCAGGAAGGGACAGGGGAACACTGAAGCTTTCTTT.

This clone appeared once. The chain uses TRBV30 and TRBJ2-3, with 13 nucleotides matching TRBD2. Germline V gene lookup returns CDR1 GTSNPN and CDR2 SVGIG (reference sequence). Trimming cost V 0 bases and J 6 bases; bases outside gene matches: 9. The CDR3 spans 17 residues. The CDR3, as DNA: TGTGCCTGGAGTGTATCGCGCACTAGCGGGAGGGCGGATACGCAGTATTTT. Translating gives CAWSVSRTSGRADTQYF. The full variable domain, completed using reference TRBV30 and TRBJ2-3, is SQTIHQWPATLVQPVGSPLSLECTVEGTSNPNLYWYRQAAGRGLQLLFYSVGIGQISSEVPQNLSASRPQDRQFILSSKKLLLSDSGFYLCAWSVSRTSGRADTQYFGPGTRLTVL.

The chain combines TRBV5-1 with TRBJ2-7; D gene uncertain. Germline assignment: CDR1 SGHRS and CDR2 YFSETQ. Between the trimmed V and J ends, which lost 3 bases and 6 bases, there was a span of 7 bases. The CDR3 contains 11 residues. CDR3 bases: TGCGCCAGCAGCTATAGTTCCGAGCAGTACTTC. Translating it yields CASSYSSEQYF.

The gene calls are TRBV5-5 and TRBJ1-6; the match to TRBD1 covers 11 bases. The CDR3 covers 16 residues. The V gene's germline CDR1 is SGHKS and CDR2 YYEKEE (reference sequence). The V segment lost 5 bases and the J segment 6 bases; nucleotides outside the gene matches: 7. The CDR3 coding sequence is TGTGCCAGCAGAAATCCCGGGACAGGGGGTAATTCACCCCTCCACTTT. Its translation is CASRNPGTGGNSPLHF. The variable domain in full, completed from reference TRBV5-5 and TRBJ1-6, reads DAGVTQSPTHLIKTRGQQVTLRCSPISGHKSVSWYQQVLGQGPQFIFQYYEKEERGRGNFPDRFSARQFPNYSSELNVNALLLGDSALYLCASRNPGTGGNSPLHFGNGTRLTVT.

In its sample, this clone was seen a few times. The rearrangement links TRBV5-1 to TRBJ1-4; 9 bases match TRBD1. The CDR3 is 19 residues long. V lost 4 bases and J lost 6; bases outside the gene matches: 19. Per germline, CDR1 SGHRS and CDR2 YFSETQ. The CDR3 sequence: CASSGPAWAGDRVYEKLFF. The CDR3 coding sequence is TGCGCCAGCAGCGGACCAGCTTGGGCCGGGGACAGGGTTTATGAAAAACTGTTTTTT. Full variable domain (remainder filled in from reference TRBV5-1 and TRBJ1-4): KAGVTQTPRYLIKTRGQQVTLSCSPISGHRSVSWYQQTPGQGLQFLFEYFSETQRNKGNFPGRFSGRQFSNSRSEMNVSTLELGDSALYLCASSGPAWAGDRVYEKLFFGSGTQLSVL.

This sequence joins TRBV6-5 and TRBJ1-3, with D tentatively TRBD1 (5 bases). The CDR3 covers 15 residues. V lost 2 bases to trimming and J lost 0 bases, with 8 bases between them. The V gene's germline CDR1 is MNHEY and CDR2 SVGAGI. The CDR3 region is CASSYGAASGNTIYF. The CDR3 DNA reads TGTGCCAGCAGTTACGGGGCAGCCTCTGGAAACACCATATATTTT.

V gene TRBV7-9 combines with J gene TRBJ1-5, with 8 nucleotides matching TRBD1. CDR3 length equals 19 residues. CDR1 SEHNR and CDR2 FQNEAQ come from the germline V gene (reference sequence). V lost 4 bases and J lost 0; bases outside the gene matches: 14. The CDR3 protein is CASSSVRGQDLYSNQPQHF. The CDR3 nucleotides read TGTGCCAGCAGCTCCGTCCGGGGACAGGACCTCTATAGCAATCAGCCCCAGCATTTT. The full variable domain, its missing parts supplied by reference TRBV7-9 and TRBJ1-5, is DTGVSQNPRHKITKRGQNVTFRCDPISEHNRLYWYRQTLGQGPEFLTYFQNEAQLEKSRLLSDRFSAERPKGSFSTLEIQRTEQGDSAMYLCASSSVRGQDLYSNQPQHFGDGTRLSIL.

The chain is built from TRBV29-1 and TRBJ2-1; unclear D gene. CDR3 length equals 12 residues. Trimming removed 7 bases at V and 7 bases at J, with 14 bases between. CDR1 is SQVTM, CDR2 ANQGSEA, per germline. CDR3 loop: CSANHLKNEQFF. DNA of the CDR3: TGCAGCGCTAACCACCTCAAGAATGAGCAGTTCTTC.

The chain uses TRBV5-1 and TRBJ2-2, with D possibly being TRBD1 (5 bases). The length of the CDR3 is 15 residues. Germline CDR1 reads SGHRS; CDR2 reads YFSETQ. V lost 0 bases and J 6 bases, leaving 12 bases between the germline ends. The CDR3 reads CASSLEGSYSGELFF. In DNA form, the CDR3 reads TGCGCCAGCAGCTTGGAGGGGTCGTACTCCGGGGAGCTGTTTTTT.

This clone was seen a few times. The chain combines TRBV28 with TRBJ1-4; no clear D gene. The germline gives CDR1 MDHEN, CDR2 SYDVKM. Trimming cost V 6 bases and J 7 bases, with 15 bases left between them. The CDR3 is 14 amino acids. Written as DNA, the CDR3 is TGTGCCAGCAGCCTTCCGAGTACGAGTGAAAAACTGTTTTTT. It is translated as CASSLPSTSEKLFF. Full variable domain (outside the CDR3, taken from reference TRBV28 and TRBJ1-4): DVKVTQSSRYLVKRTGEKVFLECVQDMDHENMFWYRQDPGLGLRLIYFSYDVKMKEKGDIPEGYSVSREKKERFSLILESASTNQTSMYLCASSLPSTSEKLFFGSGTQLSVL.

The rearrangement uses TRBV7-3 and TRBJ2-3; D gene ambiguous. The V gene's germline CDR1 is SGHTA and CDR2 FQGTGA. CDR3 size: 12 residues. The CDR3 DNA follows: TGTGCTAGCCCAAAGAGGTGGGATACGCAGTATTTT. Translating gives CASPKRWDTQYF.